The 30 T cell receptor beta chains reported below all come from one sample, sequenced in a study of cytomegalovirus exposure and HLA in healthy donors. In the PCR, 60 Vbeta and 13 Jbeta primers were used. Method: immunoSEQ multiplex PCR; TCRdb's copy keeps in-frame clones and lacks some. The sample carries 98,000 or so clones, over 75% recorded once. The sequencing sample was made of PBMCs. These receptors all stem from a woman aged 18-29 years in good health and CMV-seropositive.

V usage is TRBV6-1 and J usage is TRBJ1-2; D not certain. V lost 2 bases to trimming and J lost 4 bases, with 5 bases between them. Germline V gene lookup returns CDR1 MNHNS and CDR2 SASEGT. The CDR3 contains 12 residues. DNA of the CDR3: TGTGCCAGCAGTGAACGCGCCTATGGCTACACCTTC. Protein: CASSERAYGYTF.

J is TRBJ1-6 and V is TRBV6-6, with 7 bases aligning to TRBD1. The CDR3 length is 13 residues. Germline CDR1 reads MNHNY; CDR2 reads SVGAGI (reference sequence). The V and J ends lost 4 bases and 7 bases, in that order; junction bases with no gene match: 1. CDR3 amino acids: CASSSGGNSPLHF. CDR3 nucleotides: TGTGCCAGCAGTTCAGGGGGGAATTCACCCCTCCACTTT.

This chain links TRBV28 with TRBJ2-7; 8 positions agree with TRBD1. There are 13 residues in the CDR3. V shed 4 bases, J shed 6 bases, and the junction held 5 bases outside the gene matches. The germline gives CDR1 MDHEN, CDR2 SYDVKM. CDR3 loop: CASSSGQGGEQYF. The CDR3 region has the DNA TGTGCCAGCAGTTCCGGACAGGGAGGCGAGCAGTACTTC. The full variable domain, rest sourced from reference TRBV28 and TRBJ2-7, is DVKVTQSSRYLVKRTGEKVFLECVQDMDHENMFWYRQDPGLGLRLIYFSYDVKMKEKGDIPEGYSVSREKKERFSLILESASTNQTSMYLCASSSGQGGEQYFGPGTRLTVT.

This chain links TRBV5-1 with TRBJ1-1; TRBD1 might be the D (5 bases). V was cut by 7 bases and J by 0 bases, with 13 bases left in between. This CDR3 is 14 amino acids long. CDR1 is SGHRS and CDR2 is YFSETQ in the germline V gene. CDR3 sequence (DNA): TGCGCCAGCTCTCTTGGGGGGATGAACACTGAAGCTTTCTTT. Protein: CASSLGGMNTEAFF.

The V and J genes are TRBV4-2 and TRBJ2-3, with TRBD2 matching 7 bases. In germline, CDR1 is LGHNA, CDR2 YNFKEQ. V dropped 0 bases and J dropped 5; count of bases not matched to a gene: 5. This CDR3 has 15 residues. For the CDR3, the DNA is TGTGCCAGCAGCCAAGAGGCGGGAGCGCGAGATACGCAGTATTTT. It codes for CASSQEAGARDTQYF.

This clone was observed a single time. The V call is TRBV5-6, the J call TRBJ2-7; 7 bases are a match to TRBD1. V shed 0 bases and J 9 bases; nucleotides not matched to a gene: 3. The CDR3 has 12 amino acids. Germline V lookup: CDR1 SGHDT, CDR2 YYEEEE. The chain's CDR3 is CASSLAAGGQYF. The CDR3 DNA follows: TGTGCCAGCAGCTTGGCGGCAGGGGGGCAGTACTTC.

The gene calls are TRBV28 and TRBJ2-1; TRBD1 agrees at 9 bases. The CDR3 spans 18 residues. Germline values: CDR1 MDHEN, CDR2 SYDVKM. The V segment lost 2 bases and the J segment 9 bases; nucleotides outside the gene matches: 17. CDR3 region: CASSLGQSQLTGGVEQFF. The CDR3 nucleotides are TGTGCCAGCAGTTTAGGCCAATCCCAATTGACAGGGGGGGTTGAGCAGTTCTTC.

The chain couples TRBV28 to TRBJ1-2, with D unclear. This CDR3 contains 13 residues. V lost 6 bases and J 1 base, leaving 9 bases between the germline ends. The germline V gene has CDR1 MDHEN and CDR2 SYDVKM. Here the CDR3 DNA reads TGTGCCAGCAGCCCTACGATTAACTATGGCTACACCTTC. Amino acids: CASSPTINYGYTF.

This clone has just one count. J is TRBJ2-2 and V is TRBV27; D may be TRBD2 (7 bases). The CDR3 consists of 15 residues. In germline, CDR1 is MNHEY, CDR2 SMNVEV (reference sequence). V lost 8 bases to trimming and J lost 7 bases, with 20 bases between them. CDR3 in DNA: TGTGCCAGCCGCCCTCGGAGAGGGGGGGTCGGGGAGCTGTTTTTT. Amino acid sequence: CASRPRRGGVGELFF.

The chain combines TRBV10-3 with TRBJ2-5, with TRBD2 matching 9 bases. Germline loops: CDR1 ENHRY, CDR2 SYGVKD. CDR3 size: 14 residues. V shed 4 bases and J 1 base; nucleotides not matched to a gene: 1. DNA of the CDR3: TGTGCCATCAGTGCTAGCGGGGTCCAAGAGACCCAGTACTTC. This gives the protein CAISASGVQETQYF.

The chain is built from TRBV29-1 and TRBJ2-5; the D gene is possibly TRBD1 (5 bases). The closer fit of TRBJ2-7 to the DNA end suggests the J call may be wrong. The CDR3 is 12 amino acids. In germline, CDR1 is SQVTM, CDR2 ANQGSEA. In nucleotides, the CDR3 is TGCAGCGTTGGGCAGGGATCCTACGAGCAGTACTTC. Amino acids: CSVGQGSYEQYF.

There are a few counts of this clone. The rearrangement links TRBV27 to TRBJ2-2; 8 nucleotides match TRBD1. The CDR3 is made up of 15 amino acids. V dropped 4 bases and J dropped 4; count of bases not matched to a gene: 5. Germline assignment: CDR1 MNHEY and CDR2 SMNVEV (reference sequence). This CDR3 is CASSSTGVITGELFF. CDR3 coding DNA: TGTGCCAGCAGTTCGACAGGGGTCATCACCGGGGAGCTGTTTTTT.

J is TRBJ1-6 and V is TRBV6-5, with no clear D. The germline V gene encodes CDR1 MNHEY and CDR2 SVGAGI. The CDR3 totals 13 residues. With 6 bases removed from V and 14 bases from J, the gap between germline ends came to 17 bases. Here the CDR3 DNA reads TGTGCCAGCAGAACCCCCCGGGTAGGAACCCTCCACTTT. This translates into CASRTPRVGTLHF.

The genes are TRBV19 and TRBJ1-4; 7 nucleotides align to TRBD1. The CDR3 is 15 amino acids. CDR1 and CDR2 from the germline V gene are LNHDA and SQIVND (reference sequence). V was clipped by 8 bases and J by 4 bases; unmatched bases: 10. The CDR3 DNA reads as TGTGCCAGTGTCAGATCGGGGACAGTTAATGAAAAACTGTTTTTT. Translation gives CASVRSGTVNEKLFF.

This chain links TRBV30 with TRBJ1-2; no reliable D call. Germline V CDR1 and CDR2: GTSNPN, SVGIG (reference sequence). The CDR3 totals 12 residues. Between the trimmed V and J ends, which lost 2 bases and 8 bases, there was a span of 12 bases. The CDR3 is CAWSTHSAGYTF. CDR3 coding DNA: TGTGCCTGGAGTACCCACAGTGCCGGCTACACCTTC. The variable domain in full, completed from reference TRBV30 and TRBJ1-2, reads SQTIHQWPATLVQPVGSPLSLECTVEGTSNPNLYWYRQAAGRGLQLLFYSVGIGQISSEVPQNLSASRPQDRQFILSSKKLLLSDSGFYLCAWSTHSAGYTFGSGTRLTVV.

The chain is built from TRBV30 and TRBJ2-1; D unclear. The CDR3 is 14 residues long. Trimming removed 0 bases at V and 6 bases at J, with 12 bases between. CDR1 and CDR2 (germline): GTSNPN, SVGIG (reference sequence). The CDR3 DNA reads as TGTGCCTGGAGTGTAGGTGCGGTAGCCAATGAGCAGTTCTTC. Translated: CAWSVGAVANEQFF.

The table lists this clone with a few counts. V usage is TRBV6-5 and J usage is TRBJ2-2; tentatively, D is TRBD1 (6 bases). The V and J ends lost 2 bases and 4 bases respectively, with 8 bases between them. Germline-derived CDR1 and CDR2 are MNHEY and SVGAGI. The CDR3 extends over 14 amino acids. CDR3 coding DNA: TGTGCCAGCAGTTACGGGACATCCACCGGGGAGCTGTTTTTT. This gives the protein CASSYGTSTGELFF.

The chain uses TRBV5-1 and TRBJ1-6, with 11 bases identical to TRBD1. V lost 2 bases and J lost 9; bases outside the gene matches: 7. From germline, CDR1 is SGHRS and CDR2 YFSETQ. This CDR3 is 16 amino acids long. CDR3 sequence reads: CASSLYVGQGGSPLHF. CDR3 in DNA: TGCGCCAGCAGCTTATATGTGGGACAGGGGGGTTCACCCCTCCACTTT.

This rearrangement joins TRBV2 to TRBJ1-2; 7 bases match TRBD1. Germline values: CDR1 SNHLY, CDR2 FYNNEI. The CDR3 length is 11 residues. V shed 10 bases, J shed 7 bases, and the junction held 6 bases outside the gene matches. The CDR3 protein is CANPGTAGYTF. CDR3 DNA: TGTGCCAACCCTGGGACAGCTGGCTACACCTTC.

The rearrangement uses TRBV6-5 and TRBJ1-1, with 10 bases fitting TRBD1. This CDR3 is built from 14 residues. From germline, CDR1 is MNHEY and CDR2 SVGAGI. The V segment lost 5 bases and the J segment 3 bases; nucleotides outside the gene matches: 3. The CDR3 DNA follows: TGTGCCAGCAGTGACAGGGGGCATCACACTGAAGCTTTCTTT. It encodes CASSDRGHHTEAFF.

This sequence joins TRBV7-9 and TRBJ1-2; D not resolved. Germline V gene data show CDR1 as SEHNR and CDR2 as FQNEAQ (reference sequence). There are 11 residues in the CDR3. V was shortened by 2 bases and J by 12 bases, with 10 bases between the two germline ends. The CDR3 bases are TGTGCCAGCAGCTTATCCCCTCTTGACACCTTC. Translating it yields CASSLSPLDTF.

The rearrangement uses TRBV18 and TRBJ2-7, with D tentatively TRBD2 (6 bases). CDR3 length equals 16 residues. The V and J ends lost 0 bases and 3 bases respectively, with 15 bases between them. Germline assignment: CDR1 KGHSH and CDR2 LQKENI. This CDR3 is CASSPPAATGLYEQYF. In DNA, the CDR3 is TGTGCCAGCTCACCACCCGCGGCCACGGGACTCTACGAGCAGTACTTC.

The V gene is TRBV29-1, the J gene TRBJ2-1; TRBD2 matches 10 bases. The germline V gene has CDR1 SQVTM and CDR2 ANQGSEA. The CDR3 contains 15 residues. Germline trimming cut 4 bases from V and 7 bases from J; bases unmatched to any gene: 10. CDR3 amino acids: CSVAQGLAIGNEQFF. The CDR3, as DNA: TGCAGCGTTGCTCAGGGACTAGCGATTGGTAATGAGCAGTTCTTC.

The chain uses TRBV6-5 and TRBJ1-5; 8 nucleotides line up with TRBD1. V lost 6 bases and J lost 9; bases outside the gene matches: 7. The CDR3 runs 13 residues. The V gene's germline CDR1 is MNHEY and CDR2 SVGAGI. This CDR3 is CASSLDRARPQHF. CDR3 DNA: TGTGCCAGCAGCCTGGACAGGGCCAGGCCCCAGCATTTT.

CDR3 DNA sequence: TGTGCCAGCATCTACCCGGGGGGGAGCGGTCAGCCCCAGCATTTT. Translating gives CASIYPGGSGQPQHF. V usage is TRBV28 and J usage is TRBJ1-5; D may be TRBD1 (5 bases). The V end lost 7 bases, the J end lost 6 bases, and 19 bases lay between the germline ends. The CDR3 sequence is 15 residues long. Germline V gives CDR1 MDHEN, CDR2 SYDVKM.

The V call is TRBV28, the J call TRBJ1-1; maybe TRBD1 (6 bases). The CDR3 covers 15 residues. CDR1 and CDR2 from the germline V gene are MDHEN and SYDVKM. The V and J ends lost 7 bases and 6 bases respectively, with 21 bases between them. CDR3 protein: CASTVGGAPIPEAFF. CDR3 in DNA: TGTGCCAGCACCGTGGGGGGGGCGCCGATCCCTGAAGCTTTCTTT.

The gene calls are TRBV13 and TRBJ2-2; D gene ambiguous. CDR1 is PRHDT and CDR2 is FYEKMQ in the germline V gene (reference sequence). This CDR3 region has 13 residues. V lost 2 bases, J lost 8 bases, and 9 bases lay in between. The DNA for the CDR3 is TGTGCCAGCAGCTTATTCGCCCTAGGGGAGCTGTTTTTT. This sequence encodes CASSLFALGELFF.

The CDR3 sequence: CASTRATYNEQFF. The CDR3 region has the DNA TGTGCCAGCACCCGAGCGACCTACAATGAGCAGTTCTTC. J is TRBJ2-1 and V is TRBV25-1; D not certain. From germline, CDR1 is MGHDK and CDR2 SYGVNS. The CDR3 length is 13 residues. Trimming left V 7 bases short and J 2 bases short, with 9 bases between.

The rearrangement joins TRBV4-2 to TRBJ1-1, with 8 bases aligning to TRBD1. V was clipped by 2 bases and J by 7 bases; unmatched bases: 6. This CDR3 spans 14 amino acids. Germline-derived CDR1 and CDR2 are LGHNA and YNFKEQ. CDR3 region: CASSQPTGVGEAFF. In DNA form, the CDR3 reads TGTGCCAGCAGCCAACCGACAGGGGTTGGTGAAGCTTTCTTT.

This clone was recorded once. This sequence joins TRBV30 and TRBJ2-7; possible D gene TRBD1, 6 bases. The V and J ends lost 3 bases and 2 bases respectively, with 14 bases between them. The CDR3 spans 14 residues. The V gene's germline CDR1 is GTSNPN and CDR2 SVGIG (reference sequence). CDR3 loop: CAWSEGGSAYEQYF. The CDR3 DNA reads TGTGCCTGGAGCGAAGGGGGTAGCGCCTACGAGCAGTACTTC.